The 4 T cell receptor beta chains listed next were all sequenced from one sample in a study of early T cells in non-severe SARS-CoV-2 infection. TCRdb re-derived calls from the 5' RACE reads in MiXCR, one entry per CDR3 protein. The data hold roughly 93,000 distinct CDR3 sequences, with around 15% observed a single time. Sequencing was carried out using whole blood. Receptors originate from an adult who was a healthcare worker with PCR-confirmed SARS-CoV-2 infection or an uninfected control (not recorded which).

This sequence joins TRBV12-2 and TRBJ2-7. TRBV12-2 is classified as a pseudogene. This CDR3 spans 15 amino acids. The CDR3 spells CASRLGQVSSAEQYV. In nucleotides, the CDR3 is TGTGCAAGTCGCTTAGGGCAGGTATCCTCGGCAGAGCAGTACGTC.

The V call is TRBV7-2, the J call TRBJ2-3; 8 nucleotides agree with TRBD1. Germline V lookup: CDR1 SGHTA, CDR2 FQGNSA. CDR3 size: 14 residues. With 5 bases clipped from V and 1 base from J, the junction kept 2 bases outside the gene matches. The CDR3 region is CASSGTGRTDTQYF. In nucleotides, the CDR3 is TGTGCCAGCAGCGGGACAGGCCGCACAGATACGCAGTATTTT.

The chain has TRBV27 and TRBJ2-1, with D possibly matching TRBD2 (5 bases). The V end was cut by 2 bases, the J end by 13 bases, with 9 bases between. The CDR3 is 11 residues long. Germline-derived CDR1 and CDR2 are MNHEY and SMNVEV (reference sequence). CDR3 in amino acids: CASSLEGRQFF. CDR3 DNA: TGTGCCAGCAGTTTAGAGGGCAGACAGTTCTTC.

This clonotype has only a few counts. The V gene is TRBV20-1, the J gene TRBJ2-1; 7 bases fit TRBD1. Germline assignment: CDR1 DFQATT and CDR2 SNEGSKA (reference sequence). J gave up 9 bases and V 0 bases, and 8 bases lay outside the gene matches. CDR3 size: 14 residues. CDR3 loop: CSARDGTAFSEQFF. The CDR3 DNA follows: TGCAGTGCTAGAGATGGGACAGCCTTTAGTGAGCAGTTCTTC.